This T cell receptor beta chain was identified during a study of OX40 agonist ivuxolimab in advanced cancers. Study-wide context: Patients treated during dose escalation were battling hepatocellular carcinoma, melanoma, renal cell or head and neck cancer. Prior anti-PD-1, anti-PD-L1 or anti-CTLA-4 therapy was allowed; approximately 40% had some.

Sequenced by immunoSEQ multiplex PCR; TCRdb stores in-frame clones only, minus some. The sample contains under 75,000 clones, roughly four fifths of which appear only once. The CDR3 length is 13 residues. CDR1 is LNHDA and CDR2 is SQIVND in the germline V gene (reference sequence). V was pared by 6 bases and J by 8 bases, with 1 base of the junction left unmatched. This clone was seen a handful of times. The origin of this receptor is an adult with an advanced solid tumor such as melanoma, head and neck, liver or kidney cancer. The V call is TRBV19, the J call TRBJ1-6, with 10 positions matching TRBD1. The sequencing here drew on CD4+ or CD8+ T cells sorted from blood, taken in a trial of the OX40 agonist ivuxolimab. CDR3 amino acids: CASSGTGDSPLHF. CDR3 DNA: TGTGCCAGTAGCGGGACAGGGGATTCACCCCTCCACTTT.